This T cell receptor (beta chain) derives from a study of shared clonotypes between healthy human individuals. Nashville, Tennessee was home to all donors, who were Caucasian adults. Division of CD4+ cells produced a CD45RA+ naive subset and a CD45RA-negative memory subset. General observations from the study: Clonotypes shared by all four sorted-subset donors had higher generation probabilities than non-shared clonotypes.

Regarding this clone: No antigen is known for it. This could be a read error, since a much larger clone is one nucleotide away. Other DNA sequences from this sample encode an identical CDR3 as well.

About 33,000 T cell genomes (roughly 220 ng DNA) went into each sorted-subset replicate. Sequenced by immunoSEQ multiplex PCR; TCRdb stores in-frame clones only, minus some. This sample has about 1 million clones; approximately 70% occur once, and the top ten carry approximately 1.5%. Germline CDR1 is SGHRS and CDR2 is YFSETQ. The CDR3 extends over 12 amino acids. The V gene lost 0 bases and the J gene lost 4 bases, with 3 bases spanning the gap. The source is a man younger than 35 in good health. The sequenced sample was memory CD4+ T cells sorted from blood. Indicated subset: CD45RA-negative fraction. J is TRBJ2-3 and V is TRBV5-1; D remains unclear. CDR3 bases: TGCGCCAGCAGCTTGGGGGCAGATACGCAGTATTTT. Its translation is CASSLGADTQYF.